Sequencing of this TCR beta chain was carried out in a study of neoadjuvant anti-PD-1 for oral cavity cancer. Study-level information: Patients without progression received a fourth nivolumab dose around day 43, then surgical resection on days 50-56. Points from the study as a whole: After neoadjuvant nivolumab, PBMC T cell clonality was significantly higher in non-responders than responders.

CDR1 is MNHNY, CDR2 SVGAGI, per germline (reference sequence). V was cut by 0 bases and J by 10 bases, with 10 bases left in between. This CDR3 has 13 residues. A note on this clone: Antigen: not known.

Patients had HPV-negative, locally advanced oral cavity squamous cell carcinoma. Assay used: immunoSEQ multiplex PCR; TCRdb lists only in-frame clones, some missing. The table lists approximately 14,000 clones, roughly 72% of them singletons. This receptor was taken from a person aged 40-85 years with oral cavity squamous cell carcinoma. This chain uses TRBV6-6 with TRBJ2-1; the D gene could be TRBD1 or TRBD2 (5 bases each). The sample here was PBMCs, taken before nivolumab (anti-PD-1) treatment. CDR3 in DNA: TGTGCCAGCAGTTACTCAGGGACGGACGAGCAGTTCTTC. Translation: CASSYSGTDEQFF.